This T cell receptor beta chain stems from a study of PD-1 and CTLA-4 blockade in melanoma (dated by TCRdb to about 2021). Describing the broader study: The study compared how PD-1 blockade and CTLA-4 blockade affected the melanoma-reactive CD8 T cell response in patients with melanoma.

Comment on this clone: Its antigen remains undetermined. The sample holds no much larger clone one base away, and base qualities are not on file.

Library preparation employed the immunoSEQ multiplex PCR assay. TCRdb obtained this table from immuneACCESS and retained in-frame rearrangements with V and J assigned. These tables miss some clones; where compared with another copy, unresolved V genes account for less than half of the shortfall, and the remainder is unexplained. The sample profile shows around 31,000 clones; 88% of them were found once. The ten largest clones add up to approximately 6.4% of the sample. After removal of 5 bases from V and 0 bases from J, the junction retains 7 bases not matched to a gene. CDR1 is given as MNHNS and CDR2 as SASEGT, both from the germline V gene. The CDR3 numbers 17 residues from cysteine through phenylalanine. Of all the DNA, just the CDR3 is kept, 51 bases in frame from base 1.

The TCR was taken from a human donor with melanoma. The chain is encoded by TRBV6-1 joined to TRBJ1-6, with 7 middle bases fitting TRBD1. The input for sequencing was CD8+ T cells from peripheral blood, taken from a patient given anti-PD-1 treatment. The CDR3 region reads CASSKGTESSYNSPLHF. The DNA sequence is given as TGTGCCAGCAGTAAAGGGACAGAGAGCTCCTATAATTCACCCCTCCACTTT.